This entry lists 25 T cell receptor beta chains sequenced from one sample in a study of immune cell composition in non-small cell lung cancer. The protocol was immunoSEQ multiplex PCR, while the TCRdb copy is restricted to in-frame clones and leaves out a portion. The sample shows 4,000 to 5,500 clones, less than 85% of them seen only once. Sequenced material: lung tumor tissue. All receptors derive from a human donor with non-small cell lung cancer.

The V call is TRBV7-8, the J call TRBJ2-7, with D perhaps TRBD2 (5 bases). The germline V gene encodes CDR1 SGHVS and CDR2 FQNEAQ. CDR3 size: 16 residues. The V end was cut by 8 bases, the J end by 2 bases, with 22 bases between. The CDR3 protein is CASSPRVEPSPYEQYF. The CDR3 coding sequence is TGTGCCAGCTCCCCGAGGGTCGAACCTTCCCCCTACGAGCAGTACTTC.

The chain uses TRBV27 and TRBJ2-2; the D is unclear. V was shortened by 0 bases and J by 6 bases, with 11 bases between the two germline ends. Germline-derived CDR1 and CDR2 are MNHEY and SMNVEV (reference sequence). CDR3 length: 15 residues. The CDR3 protein is CASSLSADSPGELFF. DNA for the CDR3: TGTGCCAGCAGTTTATCGGCCGATTCGCCCGGGGAGCTGTTTTTT.

The gene calls are TRBV27 and TRBJ1-1; D unresolved. Germline V gene sequence: CDR1 MNHEY, CDR2 SMNVEV (reference sequence). Trimming cost V 2 bases and J 2 bases, with 15 bases left between them. This CDR3 contains 16 residues. CDR3 bases: TGTGCCAGCAGTTTAACCCCACAGAGCCGTAACACTGAAGCTTTCTTT. Its protein product is CASSLTPQSRNTEAFF.

The rearrangement links TRBV7-9 to TRBJ1-1; 8 bases map to TRBD1. Germline CDR1 is SEHNR and CDR2 is FQNEAQ (reference sequence). The CDR3 spans 14 residues. V was clipped by 8 bases and J by 0 bases; unmatched bases: 5. This CDR3 reads CASYRDRLNTEAFF. The DNA of the CDR3 is TGTGCCAGCTATCGGGACAGGTTGAACACTGAAGCTTTCTTT.

This clone was observed a few times. This chain uses TRBV7-9 with TRBJ2-5; 9 bases align to TRBD1. The length of the CDR3 is 13 residues. CDR1 and CDR2 from the germline V gene are SEHNR and FQNEAQ (reference sequence). Trimming at V came to 4 bases and at J to 5 bases, leaving 2 bases not matched to a gene. The CDR3 loop is CASSWTGVETQYF. In DNA form, the CDR3 reads TGTGCCAGCAGCTGGACAGGGGTTGAGACCCAGTACTTC.

CDR3 in amino acids: CASSLILGNEQFF. The CDR3 DNA reads as TGTGCCAGCAGCTTAATCCTCGGGAATGAGCAGTTCTTC. The V and J genes are TRBV7-1 and TRBJ2-1; no definite D call. TRBV7-1 is filed as an ORF, its function uncertain. V lost 4 bases, J lost 7 bases, and 11 bases lay in between. The CDR3 has 13 residues.

This clone appeared a single time. The gene calls are TRBV4-1 and TRBJ2-1; D might be TRBD2 (6 bases). Germline V CDR1 and CDR2: MGHRA, YSYEKL. Trimming removed 0 bases from V and 5 bases from J, with 17 bases in between. The CDR3 is 17 residues long. CDR3 in amino acids: CASSQEGRRGYNNEQFF. Written as DNA, the CDR3 is TGCGCCAGCAGCCAAGAAGGGAGGCGGGGCTACAACAATGAGCAGTTCTTC.

This clone was recorded only once. The rearrangement joins TRBV5-1 to TRBJ2-3; D possibly corresponds to TRBD2 (6 bases). CDR1 SGHRS and CDR2 YFSETQ come from the germline V gene. V shed 0 bases and J shed 3 bases, with 11 bases lying between them. This CDR3 has 15 residues. CDR3 residues: CASSLDAGRTDTQYF. CDR3 coding DNA: TGCGCCAGCAGCTTGGATGCGGGGAGGACAGATACGCAGTATTTT. Drawing the rest from reference TRBV5-1 and TRBJ2-3, the complete variable domain is KAGVTQTPRYLIKTRGQQVTLSCSPISGHRSVSWYQQTPGQGLQFLFEYFSETQRNKGNFPGRFSGRQFSNSRSEMNVSTLELGDSALYLCASSLDAGRTDTQYFGPGTRLTVL.

CDR3 loop: CASSVGRGFPGNTIYF. The CDR3 nucleotides read TGTGCCAGCAGCGTAGGTAGGGGGTTTCCTGGAAACACCATATATTTT. V and J are TRBV9 and TRBJ1-3; perhaps TRBD1 as D (6 bases). The V gene lost 0 bases and the J gene lost 2 bases, with 12 bases spanning the gap. This CDR3 contains 16 residues. Germline V gene lookup returns CDR1 SGDLS and CDR2 YYNGEE.

The chain employs TRBV28 and TRBJ1-1; maybe TRBD1 (5 bases). CDR3 length: 16 amino acids. V was shortened by 6 bases and J by 3 bases, with 20 bases between the two germline ends. From germline, CDR1 is MDHEN and CDR2 SYDVKM. The CDR3 bases are TGTGCCAGCAGGGTCCAGGGCATTTTTATGGACACTGAAGCTTTCTTT. The encoded protein is CASRVQGIFMDTEAFF.

V and J are TRBV6-6 and TRBJ2-7; 7 bases fit TRBD2. CDR3 length: 13 residues. V trimming: 10 bases; J trimming: 7 bases; junction bases outside the gene matches: 13. CDR1 is MNHNY and CDR2 is SVGAGI in the germline V gene (reference sequence). CDR3 sequence: CATSWGRAFEQYF. The CDR3 coding sequence is TGTGCCACATCCTGGGGGAGGGCCTTTGAGCAGTACTTC.

CDR3 nucleotides: TGTGCCAGCACCACAACGGGAGAGGCCCAGCATTTT. This gives the protein CASTTTGEAQHF. The chain couples TRBV28 to TRBJ1-5, with D unresolved. The CDR3 extends over 12 amino acids. Trimming stripped 7 bases from V and 11 bases from J, with 15 bases between. Germline V gene sequence: CDR1 MDHEN, CDR2 SYDVKM.

This clone appeared once. This chain links TRBV5-6 with TRBJ2-5, with TRBD2 matching 12 bases. J was trimmed by 2 bases and V by 3 bases; bases with no gene match: 5. CDR1 is SGHDT and CDR2 is YYEEEE in the germline V gene. CDR3 length: 16 amino acids. The DNA of the CDR3 is TGTGCCAGCAGCTCCGGGACTAGCGGGTTACAAGAGACCCAGTACTTC. It yields the protein CASSSGTSGLQETQYF. Full variable domain (rest looked up from reference TRBV5-6 and TRBJ2-5): DAGVTQSPTHLIKTRGQQVTLRCSPKSGHDTVSWYQQALGQGPQFIFQYYEEEERQRGNFPDRFSGHQFPNYSSELNVNALLLGDSALYLCASSSGTSGLQETQYFGPGTRLLVL.

This chain uses TRBV2 with TRBJ1-1; no definite D call. The CDR3 totals 14 residues. Germline V gene lookup returns CDR1 SNHLY and CDR2 FYNNEI. The ends were cut back, 4 bases at V and 0 bases at J, with 9 bases in the middle. The CDR3 loop reads CASSVTELNTEAFF. The CDR3 nucleotides read TGTGCCAGCAGTGTTACGGAGTTGAACACTGAAGCTTTCTTT.

The chain is built from TRBV14 and TRBJ2-5, with D possibly matching TRBD2 (6 bases). The CDR3 length is 18 residues. V lost 2 bases and J lost 4, with 23 bases in between. Germline-derived CDR1 and CDR2 are SGHDN and FVKESK. The CDR3 loop is CASSQRQGGTGVPETQYF. CDR3 nucleotides: TGTGCCAGCAGCCAACGGCAGGGCGGTACGGGAGTCCCAGAGACCCAGTACTTC.

This rearrangement joins TRBV7-3 to TRBJ2-5; TRBD2 might be the D (7 bases). Deletions cut 5 bases from V and 7 bases from J, with 17 bases between. The CDR3 contains 14 residues. Germline loops: CDR1 SGHTA, CDR2 FQGTGA. The CDR3 spells CASSPIGGVGTQYF. The CDR3 nucleotides read TGTGCCAGCAGCCCGATAGGGGGGGTTGGGACCCAGTACTTC. The whole variable domain, filled in from reference TRBV7-3 and TRBJ2-5, reads GAGVSQTPSNKVTEKGKYVELRCDPISGHTALYWYRQSLGQGPEFLIYFQGTGAADDSGLPNDRFFAVRPEGSVSTLKIQRTERGDSAVYLCASSPIGGVGTQYFGPGTRLLVL.

This clone was observed a few times. This chain links TRBV9 with TRBJ2-1; no definite D call. Trimming took off 3 bases at V and 10 bases at J, with 8 bases between the two ends. This CDR3 comprises 11 residues. Germline CDR1 and CDR2: SGDLS and YYNGEE. The CDR3 DNA reads TGTGCCAGCAGCGATGATCAGGAGCAGTTCTTC. Its protein product is CASSDDQEQFF.

The chain uses TRBV4-1 and TRBJ2-1; 10 nucleotides agree with TRBD2. Germline CDR1 MGHRA, CDR2 YSYEKL. The trim removed 0 bases at V and 8 bases at J, leaving 10 bases unmatched. The CDR3 loop spans 17 amino acids. The CDR3 region has the DNA TGCGCCAGCAGCCAAGATCGGAGCATAGCGGGAGGCGATGAGCAGTTCTTC. Protein sequence: CASSQDRSIAGGDEQFF.

The chain couples TRBV5-1 to TRBJ1-4; weak D call: TRBD1 (6 bases). This CDR3 has 14 residues. From germline, CDR1 is SGHRS and CDR2 YFSETQ. The V gene lost 4 bases and the J gene lost 7 bases, with 14 bases spanning the gap. The CDR3 region is CASSIRGAPEKLFF. CDR3 in DNA: TGCGCCAGCAGCATACGGGGGGCGCCTGAAAAACTGTTTTTT.

The chain carries TRBV5-1 and TRBJ2-7; D ambiguous. The CDR3 is 13 amino acids. V lost 0 bases, J lost 2 bases, and 6 bases lay in between. CDR1 and CDR2 from the germline V gene are SGHRS and YFSETQ. The CDR3 loop is CASSLASTYEQYF. The CDR3 DNA sequence: TGCGCCAGCAGCTTGGCGAGCACCTACGAGCAGTACTTC.

This clone was recorded a few times. Here the CDR3 reads CASSSGTANTEAFF. The CDR3 nucleotides are TGTGCCAGCAGTTCCGGGACAGCTAACACTGAAGCTTTCTTT. The chain is built from TRBV27 and TRBJ1-1, with 7 bases fitting TRBD1. The CDR3 sequence is 14 residues long. In germline, CDR1 is MNHEY, CDR2 SMNVEV (reference sequence). J lost 2 bases, V lost 4 bases, and 4 bases had no gene match.

This clone came up a few times. The chain links TRBV7-7 to TRBJ1-3; 8 bases align to TRBD1. CDR1 is SSHAT and CDR2 is FNYEAQ in the germline V gene (reference sequence). CDR3 size: 15 residues. J lost 0 bases, V lost 5 bases, and 3 bases had no gene match. The CDR3 nucleotides are TGTGCCAGCAGCCCCGGGACAGGCTCTGGAAACACCATATATTTT. This translates into CASSPGTGSGNTIYF.

This clone was seen only a few times. V and J are TRBV2 and TRBJ1-1; weak D call: TRBD1 (5 bases). The CDR3 is made up of 13 amino acids. Germline V gene data show CDR1 as SNHLY and CDR2 as FYNNEI. The V end lost 7 bases, the J end lost 6 bases, and 15 bases lay between the germline ends. CDR3 sequence (DNA): TGTGCCAGCATGGTCAGGGAGGGCGCTGAAGCTTTCTTT. The encoded protein is CASMVREGAEAFF. The whole variable domain, filled in from reference TRBV2 and TRBJ1-1, reads EPEVTQTPSHQVTQMGQEVILRCVPISNHLYFYWYRQILGQKVEFLVSFYNNEISEKSEIFDDQFSVERPDGSNFTLKIRSTKLEDSAMYFCASMVREGAEAFFGQGTRLTVV.

The chain links TRBV7-2 to TRBJ1-5, with D possibly matching TRBD1 (6 bases). CDR1 is SGHTA and CDR2 is FQGNSA in the germline V gene. The CDR3 has 14 residues. V dropped 4 bases and J dropped 7 bases, with 14 bases sitting between them. The CDR3: CASSWTDSKQPQHF. CDR3 coding DNA: TGTGCCAGCAGCTGGACGGACAGTAAGCAGCCCCAGCATTTT.

V is TRBV29-1 and J is TRBJ2-2; a weak D match, TRBD2 (6 bases). From germline, CDR1 is SQVTM and CDR2 ANQGSEA. The CDR3 covers 14 residues. V was pared by 5 bases and J by 8 bases, with 18 bases between. Here the CDR3 DNA reads TGCAGCGTTAACCGGGACTCATCAGGAGGGGAGCTGTTTTTT. It encodes CSVNRDSSGGELFF.